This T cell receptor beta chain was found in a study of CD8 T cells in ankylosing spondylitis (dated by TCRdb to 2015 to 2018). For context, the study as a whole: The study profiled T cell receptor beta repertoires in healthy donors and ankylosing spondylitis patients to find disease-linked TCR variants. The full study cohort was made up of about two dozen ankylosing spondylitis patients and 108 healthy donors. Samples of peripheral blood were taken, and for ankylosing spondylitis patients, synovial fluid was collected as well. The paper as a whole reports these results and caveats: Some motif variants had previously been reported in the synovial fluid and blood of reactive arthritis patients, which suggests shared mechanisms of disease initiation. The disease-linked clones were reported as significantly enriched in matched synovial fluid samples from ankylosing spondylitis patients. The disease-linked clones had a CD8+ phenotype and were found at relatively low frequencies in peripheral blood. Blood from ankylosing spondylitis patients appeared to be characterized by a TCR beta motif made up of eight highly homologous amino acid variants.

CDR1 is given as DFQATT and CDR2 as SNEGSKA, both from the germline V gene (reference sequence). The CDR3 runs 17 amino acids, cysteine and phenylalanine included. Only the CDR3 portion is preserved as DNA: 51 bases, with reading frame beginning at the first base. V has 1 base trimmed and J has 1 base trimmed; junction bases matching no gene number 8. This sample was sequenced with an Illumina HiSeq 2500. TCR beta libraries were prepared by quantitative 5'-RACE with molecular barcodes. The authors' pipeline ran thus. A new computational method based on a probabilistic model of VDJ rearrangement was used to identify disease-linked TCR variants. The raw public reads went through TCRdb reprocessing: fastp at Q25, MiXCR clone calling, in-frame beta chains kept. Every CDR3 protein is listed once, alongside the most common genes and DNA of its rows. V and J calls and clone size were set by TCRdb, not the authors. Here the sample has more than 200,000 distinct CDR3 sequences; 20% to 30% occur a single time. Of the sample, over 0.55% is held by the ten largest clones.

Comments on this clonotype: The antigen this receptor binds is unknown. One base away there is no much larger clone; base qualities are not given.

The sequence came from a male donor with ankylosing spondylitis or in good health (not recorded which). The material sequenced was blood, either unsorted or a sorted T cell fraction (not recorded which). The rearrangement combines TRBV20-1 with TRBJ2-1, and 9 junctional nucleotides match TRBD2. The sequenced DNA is TGCAGTGCTAGAGGACCGGGACTAGCTGTGTCCTACAATGAGCAGTTCTTC. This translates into CSARGPGLAVSYNEQFF.